This T cell receptor beta chain is drawn from a study of radiotherapy plus CTLA-4 blockade in lung cancer. Method: immunoSEQ multiplex PCR; TCRdb's copy keeps in-frame clones and lacks some. The table records some 110,000 clones, around 84% of them present only once. CDR1 is LNHDA and CDR2 is SQIVND in the germline V gene (reference sequence). The ends lost 5 bases at V and 4 bases at J; junction bases unmatched: 8. The CDR3 has 14 residues. Findings and caveats of the study: Early blood T cell clone dynamics, with interferon-beta, were reported to best predict response. Expansion of tumor-derived TCR clones was observed in blood after radiotherapy plus ipilimumab.

Enrolled patients, whose metastatic non-small-cell lung cancer was chemo-refractory, received focal radiation plus CTLA-4 blockade with ipilimumab. As concerns this clone: Antigen unknown.

This chain joins TRBV19 and TRBJ2-7; 7 positions match TRBD1. Material: peripheral blood, obtained from a patient treated with radiotherapy plus ipilimumab. The sequence came from a human donor with non-small cell lung cancer that progressed on radiotherapy plus ipilimumab. Some clones in this sample may be carry-over from other donors' samples. The CDR3 DNA follows: TGTGCCAGTAGTCCCGGAGAGGGGGCTTACGAGCAGTACTTC. It is translated as CASSPGEGAYEQYF.